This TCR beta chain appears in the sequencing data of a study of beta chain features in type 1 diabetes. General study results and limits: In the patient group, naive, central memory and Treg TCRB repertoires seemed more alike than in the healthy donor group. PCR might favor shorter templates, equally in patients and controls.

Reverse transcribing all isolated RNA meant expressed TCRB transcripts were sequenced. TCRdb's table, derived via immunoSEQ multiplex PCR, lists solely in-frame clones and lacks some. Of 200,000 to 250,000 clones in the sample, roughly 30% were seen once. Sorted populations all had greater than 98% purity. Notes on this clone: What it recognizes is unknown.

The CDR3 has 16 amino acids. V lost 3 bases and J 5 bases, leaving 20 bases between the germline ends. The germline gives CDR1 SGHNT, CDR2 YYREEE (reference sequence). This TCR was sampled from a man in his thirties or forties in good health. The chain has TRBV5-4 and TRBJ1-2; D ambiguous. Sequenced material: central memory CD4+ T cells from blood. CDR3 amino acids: CASSSPELHEIYGYTF. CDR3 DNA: TGTGCCAGCAGCTCACCAGAGTTGCATGAAATTTATGGCTACACCTTC. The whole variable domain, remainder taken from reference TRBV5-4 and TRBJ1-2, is ETGVTQSPTHLIKTRGQQVTLRCSSQSGHNTVSWYQQALGQGPQFIFQYYREEENGRGNFPPRFSGLQFPNYSSELNVNALELDDSALYLCASSSPELHEIYGYTFGSGTRLTVV.